In this sample, the clone carrying this T cell receptor (beta chain) turned up a few times. Preparation of the TCRbeta library involved a method that used unique molecular identifiers. TCRdb reprocessed the PCR reads via MiXCR and lists one record per CDR3 protein. The repertoire has 250,000 to 300,000 distinct CDR3 sequences, 9.9% of them found once; the top ten carry around 10%. V dropped 1 base and J dropped 1 base, with 17 bases sitting between them. Germline values: CDR1 MNHEY, CDR2 SMNVEV (reference sequence). The CDR3 spans 18 residues. The data were obtained in a study of T-cell reconstitution after alpha-beta-depleted transplantation in children.

The chain joins TRBV27 to TRBJ1-5; D uncertain. The sequences come from PBMCs from the stem cell graft donor, collected from the stem cell graft. The sequence derives from a human donor who donated a stem cell graft to a child with SCID. The CDR3: CASSLWGGGERSNQPQHF. DNA of the CDR3: TGTGCCAGCAGTTTATGGGGTGGCGGGGAGCGAAGCAATCAGCCCCAGCATTTT.